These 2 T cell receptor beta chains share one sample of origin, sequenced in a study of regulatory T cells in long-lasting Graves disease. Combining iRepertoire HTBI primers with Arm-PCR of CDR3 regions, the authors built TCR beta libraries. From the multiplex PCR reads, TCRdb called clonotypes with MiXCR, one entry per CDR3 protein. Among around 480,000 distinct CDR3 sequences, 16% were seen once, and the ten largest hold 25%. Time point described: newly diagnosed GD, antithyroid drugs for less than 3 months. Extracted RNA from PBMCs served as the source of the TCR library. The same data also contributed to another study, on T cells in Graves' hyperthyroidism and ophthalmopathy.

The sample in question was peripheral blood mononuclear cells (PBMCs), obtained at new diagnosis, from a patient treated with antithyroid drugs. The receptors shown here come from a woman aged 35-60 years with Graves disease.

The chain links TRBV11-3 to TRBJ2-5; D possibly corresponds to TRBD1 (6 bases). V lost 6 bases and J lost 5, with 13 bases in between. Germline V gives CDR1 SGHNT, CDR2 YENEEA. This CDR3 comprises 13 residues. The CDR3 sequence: CASSTHRAETQYF. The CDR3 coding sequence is TGTGCCAGCAGTACTCACAGGGCGGAGACCCAGTACTTC.

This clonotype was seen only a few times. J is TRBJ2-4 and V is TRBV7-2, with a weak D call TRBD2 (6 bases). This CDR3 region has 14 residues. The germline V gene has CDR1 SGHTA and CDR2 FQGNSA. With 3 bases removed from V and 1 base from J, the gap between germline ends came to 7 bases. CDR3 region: CASSFAGAKNIQYF. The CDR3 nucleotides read TGTGCCAGCAGCTTTGCGGGGGCCAAAAACATTCAGTACTTC.